A single sample gave rise to the 23 T cell receptor beta chains below, sequenced in a study of cytotoxic CD8 clonotypes in ibrutinib-treated CLL. The protocol was immunoSEQ multiplex PCR, while the TCRdb copy is restricted to in-frame clones and leaves out a portion. The table has roughly 20,000 clones, under 80% seen once. Sample: PBMCs, taken before ibrutinib treatment. The source of these receptors is a human donor with chronic lymphocytic leukemia.

CDR3 region: CASSLDGLAGGYEQYF. The CDR3 DNA follows: TGCGCCAGCAGCTTGGATGGACTAGCGGGTGGGTACGAGCAGTACTTC. This chain joins TRBV5-1 and TRBJ2-7, with TRBD2 matching over 11 bases. The CDR3 is 16 amino acids. The V gene end was trimmed by 0 bases and the J gene end by 4 bases; junction bases not matched to a gene: 6. CDR1 and CDR2 (germline): SGHRS, YFSETQ.

The chain joins TRBV18 to TRBJ2-3; 7 bases agree with TRBD2. This CDR3 is built from 13 residues. CDR1 and CDR2 from the germline V gene are KGHSH and LQKENI. V dropped 2 bases and J dropped 9; count of bases not matched to a gene: 5. The CDR3 sequence: CASSPVSGETQYF. CDR3 bases: TGTGCCAGCTCACCAGTAAGCGGGGAGACGCAGTATTTT.

The rearrangement uses TRBV6-5 and TRBJ1-5; a weak D match, TRBD1 (6 bases). CDR1 MNHEY and CDR2 SVGAGI come from the germline V gene. The CDR3 runs to 15 residues. Trimming took 8 bases from V and 0 from J, leaving 14 bases between them. As DNA, the CDR3 is TGTGCCAGCGGAACAGGGCCCTATAGCAATCAGCCCCAGCATTTT. Amino acid sequence: CASGTGPYSNQPQHF.

CDR3 loop: CAISDSLAYTGELFF. In nucleotides, the CDR3 is TGTGCCATCAGCGACAGCCTAGCTTACACCGGGGAGCTGTTTTTT. The chain carries TRBV10-3 and TRBJ2-2; either TRBD1 or TRBD2 may supply D (5 bases each). The CDR3 has 15 residues. CDR1 and CDR2 (germline): ENHRY, SYGVKD. Trimming stripped 6 bases from V and 3 bases from J, with 14 bases between.

This clone was recorded once. The J gene is TRBJ2-2, the V gene TRBV28; D gene ambiguous. Trimming pared 6 bases from V and 0 bases from J, leaving 11 bases between. Per germline, CDR1 MDHEN and CDR2 SYDVKM. The CDR3 covers 15 residues. The CDR3 is CASSRDGANTGELFF. CDR3 in DNA: TGTGCCAGCAGCCGAGACGGAGCGAACACCGGGGAGCTGTTTTTT.

The chain has TRBV7-3 and TRBJ2-5; 13 bases agree with TRBD2. The length of the CDR3 is 15 residues. Germline assignment: CDR1 SGHTA and CDR2 FQGTGA. The V segment lost 3 bases and the J segment 3 bases; nucleotides outside the gene matches: 1. The CDR3 loop is CASSLTSGRKETQYF. The CDR3 nucleotides read TGTGCCAGCAGCTTGACTAGCGGGAGGAAAGAGACCCAGTACTTC.

This chain uses TRBV18 with TRBJ2-7, with 9 bases matching TRBD1. CDR1 is KGHSH and CDR2 is LQKENI in the germline V gene. Germline trimming cut 0 bases from V and 3 bases from J; bases unmatched to any gene: 3. This CDR3 is built from 15 residues. The CDR3 DNA follows: TGTGCCAGCTCACCACCGGGACAGGGAGACTACGAGCAGTACTTC. It yields the protein CASSPPGQGDYEQYF.

This rearrangement joins TRBV15 to TRBJ2-7; D is possibly TRBD1 or TRBD2 (6 bases each). This CDR3 contains 13 residues. V gave up 2 bases and J gave up 6 bases, with 11 bases separating them. The germline V gene encodes CDR1 LNHNV and CDR2 YYDKDF (reference sequence). The CDR3 nucleotides read TGTGCCACCAGCAGAATGGGGGGCGGCGAGCAGTACTTC. Residues: CATSRMGGGEQYF.

The rearrangement uses TRBV11-2 and TRBJ2-7; tentative D call: TRBD1 (6 bases). Looked up from germline, CDR1 is SGHAT and CDR2 is FQNNGV. V lost 6 bases, J lost 0 bases, and 12 bases lay in between. The CDR3 has 14 amino acids. As DNA, the CDR3 is TGTGCCAGCAGTTTCGGGACACCCTCCTACGAGCAGTACTTC. It specifies CASSFGTPSYEQYF.

CDR3 DNA sequence: TGTGCCAGCAGCTTAGAACTAGCGGCCAAAGAGACCCAGTACTTC. Encoded protein: CASSLELAAKETQYF. The chain links TRBV7-9 to TRBJ2-5; TRBD2 agrees at 8 bases. CDR3 size: 15 residues. Germline V CDR1 and CDR2: SEHNR, FQNEAQ (reference sequence). The J segment lost 3 bases and the V segment lost 1 base, leaving 4 bases of the junction unmatched.

In DNA, the CDR3 is TGTGCCAGCAGGGCCAGGACAGGCCCTTCCTACGAGCAGTACTTC. As protein: CASRARTGPSYEQYF. The V call is TRBV6-8, the J call TRBJ2-7; 7 nucleotides align to TRBD1. Losses at the gene ends were 6 bases for V and 1 base for J; bases not matched to a gene: 9. The germline gives CDR1 MNHGY, CDR2 SAAAGT. The CDR3 sequence is 15 residues long.

V and J are TRBV28 and TRBJ1-4; D ambiguous. Trimming took 4 bases from V and 8 from J, leaving 8 bases between them. CDR3 size: 12 residues. Germline CDR1 is MDHEN and CDR2 is SYDVKM. The CDR3 nucleotides read TGTGCCAGCAGTTACATCCGGGAAAAACTGTTTTTT. Translated, it gives CASSYIREKLFF.

The rearrangement uses TRBV6-1 and TRBJ2-7, with D perhaps TRBD1 (6 bases). Trimming left V 1 base short and J 3 bases short, with 16 bases between. Germline V gene lookup returns CDR1 MNHNS and CDR2 SASEGT. CDR3 length equals 16 residues. This CDR3 reads CASSEGLWGTIYEQYF. The DNA for the CDR3 is TGTGCCAGCAGTGAAGGGCTCTGGGGGACAATCTACGAGCAGTACTTC.

Only a few counts were recorded for this clone. The chain couples TRBV7-8 to TRBJ2-3; TRBD2 matches at 9 bases. Germline V gives CDR1 SGHVS, CDR2 FQNEAQ. The CDR3 loop spans 16 amino acids. V was pared by 2 bases and J by 2 bases, with 5 bases of the junction left unmatched. CDR3 nucleotides: TGTGCCAGCAGCTTAAATAGCGGGAGTGTCACAGATACGCAGTATTTT. Translated, it gives CASSLNSGSVTDTQYF. The full variable domain, completed using reference TRBV7-8 and TRBJ2-3, is GAGVSQSPRYKVAKRGQDVALRCDPISGHVSLFWYQQALGQGPEFLTYFQNEAQLDKSGLPSDRFFAERPEGSVSTLKIQRTQQEDSAVYLCASSLNSGSVTDTQYFGPGTRLTVL.

The V gene is TRBV5-6, the J gene TRBJ1-4; D remains unclear. Between the trimmed V and J ends, which lost 3 bases and 8 bases, there was a span of 17 bases. The germline CDR1 and CDR2 sequences are SGHDT and YYEEEE. The CDR3 covers 15 residues. The CDR3 DNA reads TGTGCCAGCAGCTCACCGGGGTTCATGAGCGAAAAACTGTTTTTT. Amino acid sequence: CASSSPGFMSEKLFF.

This rearrangement joins TRBV5-1 to TRBJ2-7, with 10 bases matching TRBD1. Germline lookup yields CDR1 SGHRS and CDR2 YFSETQ. V shed 2 bases, J shed 1 base, and the junction held 3 bases outside the gene matches. This CDR3 has 15 amino acids. The CDR3 DNA is TGCGCCAGCAGCTTCCGACAGGGGGCTTCCTACGAGCAGTACTTC. Protein product: CASSFRQGASYEQYF.

This clone was detected only a few times. The chain carries TRBV5-4 and TRBJ2-1; TRBD2 matches 9 bases. With 10 bases clipped from V and 8 bases from J, the junction kept 16 bases outside the gene matches. CDR3 size: 15 residues. Germline lookup yields CDR1 SGHNT and CDR2 YYREEE (reference sequence). Here the CDR3 reads CACRLAGGPRDEQFF. CDR3 DNA: TGTGCCTGCCGTTTGGCGGGAGGGCCGCGGGATGAGCAGTTCTTC.

The CDR3 here is CAWSELRLAGDTDTQYF. Written as DNA, the CDR3 is TGTGCCTGGAGTGAATTAAGACTAGCGGGAGATACAGATACGCAGTATTTT. This chain uses TRBV30 with TRBJ2-3, with 12 bases matching TRBD2. The CDR3 runs to 17 residues. Germline CDR1 and CDR2: GTSNPN and SVGIG (reference sequence). The J segment lost 3 bases and the V segment lost 1 base, leaving 8 bases of the junction unmatched.

J is TRBJ2-2 and V is TRBV7-2; 11 nucleotides agree with TRBD2. The CDR3 runs to 16 residues. The V gene's germline CDR1 is SGHTA and CDR2 FQGNSA. V lost 4 bases and J lost 1; bases outside the gene matches: 2. CDR3 sequence: CASSSGTSGNTGELFF. CDR3 in DNA: TGTGCCAGCAGCTCAGGGACTAGCGGGAACACCGGGGAGCTGTTTTTT.

This chain links TRBV9 with TRBJ1-2; perhaps TRBD1 as D (6 bases). V was cut by 3 bases and J by 4 bases, with 16 bases left in between. Germline CDR1 and CDR2: SGDLS and YYNGEE. The CDR3 is 15 residues long. The CDR3 DNA follows: TGTGCCAGCAGCGCCTTGGGGGCTGATTCCTATGGCTACACCTTC. It specifies CASSALGADSYGYTF.

The chain couples TRBV7-9 to TRBJ2-7; D call uncertain. Germline V CDR1 and CDR2: SEHNR, FQNEAQ (reference sequence). The V gene lost 1 base and the J gene lost 7 bases, with 5 bases spanning the gap. The length of the CDR3 is 11 residues. CDR3 coding DNA: TGTGCCAGCAGCTTAGTTCAGGAGCAGTACTTC. Translating it yields CASSLVQEQYF.

This chain links TRBV6-1 with TRBJ2-1, with D tentatively TRBD2 (5 bases). Per germline, CDR1 MNHNS and CDR2 SASEGT. The CDR3 has 13 residues. V was cut by 7 bases and J by 6 bases, with 13 bases left in between. The CDR3 spells CASTWTAGNEQFF. DNA of the CDR3: TGTGCCAGCACTTGGACTGCAGGCAATGAGCAGTTCTTC.

The genes are TRBV10-3 and TRBJ2-3; 9 nucleotides agree with TRBD1. This CDR3 contains 15 residues. The germline CDR1 and CDR2 sequences are ENHRY and SYGVKD. The V and J ends lost 6 bases and 6 bases, in that order; junction bases with no gene match: 10. DNA of the CDR3: TGTGCCATCAGGCCGGGACAGGGCCTTCGGGATACGCAGTATTTT. Protein product: CAIRPGQGLRDTQYF.